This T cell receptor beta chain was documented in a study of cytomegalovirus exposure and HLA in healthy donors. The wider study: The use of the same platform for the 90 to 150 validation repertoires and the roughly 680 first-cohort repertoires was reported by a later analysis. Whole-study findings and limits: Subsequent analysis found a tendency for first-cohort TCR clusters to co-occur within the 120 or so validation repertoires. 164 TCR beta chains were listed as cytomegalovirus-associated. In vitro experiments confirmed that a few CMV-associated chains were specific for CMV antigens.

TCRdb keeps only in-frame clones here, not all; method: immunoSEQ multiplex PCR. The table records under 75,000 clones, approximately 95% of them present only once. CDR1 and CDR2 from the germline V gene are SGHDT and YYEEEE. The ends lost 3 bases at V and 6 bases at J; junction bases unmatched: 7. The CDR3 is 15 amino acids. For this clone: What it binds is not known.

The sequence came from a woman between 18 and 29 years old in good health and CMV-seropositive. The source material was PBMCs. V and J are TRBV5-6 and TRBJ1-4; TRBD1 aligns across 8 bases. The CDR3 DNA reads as TGTGCCAGCAGCTCCAACAGGGGGAATTATGAAAAACTGTTTTTT. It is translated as CASSSNRGNYEKLFF.